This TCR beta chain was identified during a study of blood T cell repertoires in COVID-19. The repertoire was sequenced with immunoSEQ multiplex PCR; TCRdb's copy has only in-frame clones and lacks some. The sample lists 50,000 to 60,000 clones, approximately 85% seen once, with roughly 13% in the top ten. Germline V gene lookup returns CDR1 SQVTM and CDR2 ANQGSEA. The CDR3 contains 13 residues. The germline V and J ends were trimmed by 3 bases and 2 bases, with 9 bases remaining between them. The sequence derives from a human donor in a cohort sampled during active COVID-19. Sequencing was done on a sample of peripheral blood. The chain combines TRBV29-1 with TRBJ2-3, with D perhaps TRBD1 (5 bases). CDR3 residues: CSVDVRATDTQYF. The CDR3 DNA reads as TGCAGCGTTGACGTCAGGGCCACAGATACGCAGTATTTT.